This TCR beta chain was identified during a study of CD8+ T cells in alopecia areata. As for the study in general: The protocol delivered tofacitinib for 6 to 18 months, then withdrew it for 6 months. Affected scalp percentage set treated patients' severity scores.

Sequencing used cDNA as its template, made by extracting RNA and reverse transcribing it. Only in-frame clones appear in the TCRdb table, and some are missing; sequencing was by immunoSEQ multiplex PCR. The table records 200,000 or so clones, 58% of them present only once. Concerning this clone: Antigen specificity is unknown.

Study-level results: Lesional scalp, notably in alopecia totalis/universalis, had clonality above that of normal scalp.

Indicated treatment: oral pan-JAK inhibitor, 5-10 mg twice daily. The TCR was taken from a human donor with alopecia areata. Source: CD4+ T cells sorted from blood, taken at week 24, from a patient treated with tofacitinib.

CDR3 in DNA: TGTGCCAGCAGTGAAGAATTTCTAAGTGAGACCCAGTACTTC. As protein: CASSEEFLSETQYF. The chain carries TRBV2 and TRBJ2-5; D not resolved. This CDR3 has 14 amino acids. The V end was cut by 1 base, the J end by 5 bases, with 11 bases between. Germline lookup yields CDR1 SNHLY and CDR2 FYNNEI.